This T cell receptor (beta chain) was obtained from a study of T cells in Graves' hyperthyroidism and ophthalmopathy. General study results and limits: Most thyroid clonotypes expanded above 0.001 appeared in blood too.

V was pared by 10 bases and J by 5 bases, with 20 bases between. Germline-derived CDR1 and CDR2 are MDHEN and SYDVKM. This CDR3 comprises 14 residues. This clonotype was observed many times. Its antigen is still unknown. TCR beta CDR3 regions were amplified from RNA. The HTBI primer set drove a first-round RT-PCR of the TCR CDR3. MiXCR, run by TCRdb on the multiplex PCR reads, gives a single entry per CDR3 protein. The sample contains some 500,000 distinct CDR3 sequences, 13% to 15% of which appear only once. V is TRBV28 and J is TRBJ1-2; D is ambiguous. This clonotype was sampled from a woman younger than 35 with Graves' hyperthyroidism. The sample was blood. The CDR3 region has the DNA TGTGCCACTGCCGTGACGCGGATAATTTATGGCTACACCTTC. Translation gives CATAVTRIIYGYTF.